The T cell receptor beta chain under discussion was sequenced for a study of blood T cells in healthy people across ages (dated by TCRdb to 2013 to 2016). Study-level background: In model experiments, roughly one uniquely barcoded TCR beta cDNA molecule per two T cells was captured by template switching. Using deep sequencing normalized with unique cDNA molecular identifiers, the study measured how TCR beta repertoire diversity changes with age. The donors were divided into four age groups: young (average approximately 16 years), middle-aged (approximately 41), aged (62) and long-lived (about 79). To avoid experimental bias, donors of different ages were distributed randomly across sequencing lanes. Using the same blood draw, the study looked at two additional independent replicas of 1 million unique cDNA reads for two donors, one aged 18 to 29 and the other aged 80 or older.

This clonotype was observed a handful of times. Its specific antigen is unknown. Base-call qualities are not available, and no considerably larger clone is one nucleotide away. Donors were 39 systemically healthy Caucasian individuals from Russia aged roughly 6 to 100 years. About 10 milliliters of peripheral blood were collected from each donor into EDTA-treated Vacutainer tubes. PBMCs were isolated by Ficoll-Paque density-gradient centrifugation, with at least 6.5 million obtained per sample. Total RNA, at least 5 micrograms per sample, was extracted from PBMCs with Trizol reagent. For every donor, an aliquot of PBMCs went through flow cytometry to measure the percentages of naive CD45RAhigh/CD27high T cells. General findings and caveats noted by the study authors: Observed TCR beta diversity correlated strongly with the percentage of naive T cells measured by flow cytometry. Estimates of total diversity based on one million sequenced T cells were regarded as lower bounds and as underestimates. As age increased, observed TCR beta diversity per million T cells dropped in a roughly linear way, and a significant reduction was already evident by age around 41. The CMV infection status of donors was not known, potentially confounding age-related changes in expanded clonotypes. Because profiling used bulk unsorted PBMCs, naive and antigen-experienced compartments could not be compared conclusively. Compared with the aged group, the long-lived group had more naive CD4+ T cells, fewer expanded clones and increased TCR diversity, a pattern suggesting age selection.

Receptors were amplified or captured by 5' RACE. Sequencing took place on an Illumina HiSeq 2500. The second PCR ran for roughly 6 to 11 cycles and used a J-beta primer mix along with a sample-barcoded 5' primer. A unique molecular identifier was introduced onto each TCR beta cDNA molecule by a template-switch 5' adaptor carrying 12 random nucleotides. Each sample yielded at least 2.5 million CDR3-containing paired-end reads. First-strand cDNA synthesis was performed from all RNA using the Mint cDNA synthesis kit, with priming by a TRBC-specific oligonucleotide. Following uracil-DNA glycosylase treatment, a first 18-cycle PCR with universal primers M1SS and BC2_uni_R was performed on all cDNA. Under the source paper's analysis protocol: For normalization, 1 million high-quality reads, each with a distinct molecular identifier, were randomly selected from each sample. Instead of being binned into consensus sequences, reads that shared molecular identifiers were thrown out. CDR3 identification, clonotype clustering and error correction used MiTCR with a Q25 quality threshold and the strictest error-elimination algorithm. A nonparametric unseen species model using Euler transformation provided a lower-bound estimate of total TCR beta diversity. Through fastp at Q25 and MiXCR, TCRdb rebuilt clones from the public reads, retaining in-frame beta chains. Records with the same CDR3 protein are collapsed into one entry carrying the most frequent genes and DNA. The V and J calls and clone size come from TCRdb's table, not from the authors' own analysis. The sample profile shows about 1.1 million distinct CDR3 sequences; around two fifths of them were found once. The ten largest clones add up to about an eighth of the sample.

CDR1 and CDR2 (SGHVS, FNYEAQ) derive from the germline V gene. V drops 4 bases and J drops 2 bases, leaving 7 bases in between. From its cysteine to its phenylalanine, the CDR3 spans 13 amino acids. The DNA shown is the 39-base CDR3, in frame from base 1. This sequence originates from a young man in good health. Sequenced sample: blood. The sequence is built from TRBV7-6 and TRBJ2-3; the D gene is unclear. CDR3 sequence: CASSSEITDTQYF. The nucleotide sequence is TGTGCCAGCAGCTCAGAGATCACAGATACGCAGTATTTT.